This T cell receptor (beta chain) was sequenced for a study of blood T cell repertoires in COVID-19. In the original workflow: Amplified reference gene primers provided the basis for estimating nucleated cell counts. The repertoire was sequenced with immunoSEQ multiplex PCR; TCRdb's copy has only in-frame clones and lacks some. V, J and clone size were drawn from that table, and D and trimming were deduced from the DNA. The sample shows fewer than 250,000 clones, 83% of them seen only once. CDR3 length: 15 amino acids. The junction had 7 bases not matched to a gene; V was cut back by 4 bases and J by 7 bases. Germline CDR1 reads SNHLY; CDR2 reads FYNNEI.

The receptor's source is a man aged 45 to 65 with active or convalescent COVID-19. V and J are TRBV2 and TRBJ2-1; TRBD2 matches 10 bases. The specimen was peripheral blood. CDR3: CASSATSGKLNEQFF. The CDR3 DNA follows: TGTGCCAGCAGTGCAACTAGCGGGAAGCTGAATGAGCAGTTCTTC. The variable domain in full, with the rest retrieved from reference TRBV2 and TRBJ2-1, is EPEVTQTPSHQVTQMGQEVILRCVPISNHLYFYWYRQILGQKVEFLVSFYNNEISEKSEIFDDQFSVERPDGSNFTLKIRSTKLEDSAMYFCASSATSGKLNEQFFGPGTRLTVL.